The 4 T cell receptor beta chains below were found in one sample sequenced in a study of cytomegalovirus exposure and HLA in healthy donors. The PCR made use of 60 Vbeta and 13 Jbeta primers. The method was immunoSEQ multiplex PCR; TCRdb's version includes in-frame clones alone and lacks a portion of them. The sample carries about 140,000 clones, roughly 80% recorded once. Sequenced sample: PBMCs. The source is a male donor in good health and CMV-seronegative.

J is TRBJ1-6 and V is TRBV7-9; D might be TRBD1 (6 bases). CDR3 length equals 16 residues. Germline CDR1 and CDR2: SEHNR and FQNEAQ (reference sequence). V was shortened by 0 bases and J by 7 bases, with 13 bases between the two germline ends. The CDR3 DNA is TGTGCCAGCAGCTTAGCCTCTGGGGGCGGCAATTCACCCCTCCACTTT. Translating gives CASSLASGGGNSPLHF.

Concerning this clone itself: The same CDR3 is also encoded by other DNA sequences in this sample. This chain connects TRBV30 to TRBJ2-7; D uncertain. Germline CDR1 GTSNPN, CDR2 SVGIG (reference sequence). The CDR3 is 13 residues long. The germline V and J ends were trimmed by 4 bases and 6 bases, with 16 bases remaining between them. The DNA for the CDR3 is TGTGCCTGGACTTCCCGGCGTCGCGGCGAGCAGTACTTC. Its protein is CAWTSRRRGEQYF.

This rearrangement joins TRBV4-3 to TRBJ1-1, with D unclear. Per germline, CDR1 LGHNA and CDR2 YSLEER. This CDR3 contains 14 residues. With 1 base removed from V and 0 bases from J, the gap between germline ends came to 6 bases. The chain's CDR3 is CASSQGDMNTEAFF. CDR3 in DNA: TGCGCCAGCAGCCAAGGCGATATGAACACTGAAGCTTTCTTT.

The V and J genes are TRBV18 and TRBJ1-6, with 9 bases that match TRBD1. This CDR3 comprises 17 residues. Germline trimming cut 1 base from V and 0 bases from J; bases unmatched to any gene: 1. In germline, CDR1 is KGHSH, CDR2 LQKENI. DNA for the CDR3: TGTGCCAGCTCACCACAGACAGGGGGCTCCTATAATTCACCCCTCCACTTT. Protein product: CASSPQTGGSYNSPLHF. Based on the CDR3 plus reference TRBV18 and TRBJ1-6, the full variable domain is NAGVMQNPRHLVRRRGQEARLRCSPMKGHSHVYWYRQLPEEGLKFMVYLQKENIIDESGMPKERFSAEFPKEGPSILRIQQVVRGDSAAYFCASSPQTGGSYNSPLHFGNGTRLTVT.